This paragraph covers one TCR beta chain sequence. Its antigen has not been determined. No base-level quality is on record; no much larger clone is a single base apart. This sample stems from a study of blood T cell repertoires in COVID-19 (dated by TCRdb to 2020 to 2022). At the level of the whole study: The collaborator samples originated in the United States, Italy and Spain and spanned the acute and convalescent phases of COVID-19. The prospective study material was composed of cDNA or gDNA derived from T cells, B-cell-depleted T cells, or PBMCs. Deeply sampled blood TCRbeta repertoires from subjects exposed to, actively infected with, or recovered from COVID-19 were included in the dataset. The repertoires were made available in a free public database intended to serve as a resource for research on the immune response to SARS-CoV-2. The samples were drawn from the first 160 participants of the ongoing ImmuneRACE study and from some 1,300 subjects provided by 6 global collaborators. Nearly every sample came with metadata listing a de-identified subject ID, COVID-19 status, age in years and sex. Where available, HLA class I and class II types were taken from metadata supplied by the sample provider and were not determined by assay-based typing. Overall study outcomes, separate from this receptor: The amount of clinical and demographic metadata varied by source and participant and was provided uncurated.

Counted from cysteine to phenylalanine, this CDR3 has 15 amino acids. The only DNA kept is the CDR3, 45 bases in frame from the first base. Here V drops 1 base and J drops 5 bases, and the junction holds 3 bases not matched to any gene. The CDR1 and CDR2 encoded by the germline V gene are SGHVS and FQNEAQ. A second Seattle source provided samples from volunteer blood donors who had recovered from COVID-19. Whole blood was collected in K2EDTA tubes by collaborating institutions according to the institutions' own protocols. Collaborator samples were shipped for TCRbeta analysis as frozen whole blood, isolated PBMCs, or DNA extracted from either sample type. TCRbeta CDR3 regions were amplified from genomic DNA by means of the immunoSEQ Assay, a bias-controlled multiplex PCR. The authors processed their data as follows. Nucleated cell counts per sample were estimated from amplification of reference gene primers within the assay. To quantify the absolute abundance of each unique TCRbeta CDR3 rearrangement, sequence reads were collapsed and filtered. For each sample, productive Simpson clonality was calculated as the square root of Simpson's diversity index over productive rearrangements. Sourced from immuneACCESS, this table was stored by TCRdb with only in-frame sequences that have V and J called. A share of the clones is absent; for the studies checked, an unresolved V gene accounts for under half, and the remainder has no known explanation. V, J and clone size derive from that table, while D and trimming were established from the DNA sequence. The sample table lists about 240,000 clones, roughly 87% of them with a count of one. Of the sample, 7.2% falls within the top ten clones.

This clonotype was sampled from a man aged 60 to 75 who had recovered from COVID-19. This receptor chain uses TRBV7-8 and TRBJ1-4; a stretch of 8 junction bases matches TRBD1. The sequenced material came from peripheral blood. The CDR3 is CASSLGRQGNEKLFF. The DNA sequence is as follows: TGTGCCAGCAGCTTAGGAAGACAGGGGAATGAAAAACTGTTTTTT.